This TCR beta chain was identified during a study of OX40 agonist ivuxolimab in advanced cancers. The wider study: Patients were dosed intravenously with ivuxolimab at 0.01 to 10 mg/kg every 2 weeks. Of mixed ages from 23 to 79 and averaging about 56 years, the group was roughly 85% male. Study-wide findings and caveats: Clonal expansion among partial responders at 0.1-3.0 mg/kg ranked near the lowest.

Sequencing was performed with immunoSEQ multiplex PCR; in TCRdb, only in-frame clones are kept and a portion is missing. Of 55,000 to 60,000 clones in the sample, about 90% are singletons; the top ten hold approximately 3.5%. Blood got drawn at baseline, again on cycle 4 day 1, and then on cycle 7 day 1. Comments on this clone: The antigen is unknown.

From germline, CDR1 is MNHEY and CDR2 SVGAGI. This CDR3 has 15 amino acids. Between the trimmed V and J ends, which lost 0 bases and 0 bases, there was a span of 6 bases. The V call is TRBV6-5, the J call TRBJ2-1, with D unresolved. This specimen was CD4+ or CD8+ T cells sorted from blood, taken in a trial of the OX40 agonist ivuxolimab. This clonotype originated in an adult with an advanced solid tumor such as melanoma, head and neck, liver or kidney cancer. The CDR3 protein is CASSYSAFSYNEQFF. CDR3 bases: TGTGCCAGCAGTTACTCCGCGTTCTCCTACAATGAGCAGTTCTTC.